This paragraph reports one T cell receptor beta chain. This clonotype showed up many times. This receptor's antigen is unknown. Base qualities were left out, and no much larger clone turns up one base away. V and J are truncated by 6 bases and 6 bases respectively, leaving an intervening sequence of 6 bases. Including cysteine and phenylalanine, the CDR3 has 12 amino acids. CDR3 DNA only is kept here, 36 bases in frame from base 1. The sample is drawn from a study of identical twins listed by TCRdb under 2016. For the wider study: The study deep-sequenced TCR alpha and beta repertoires from monozygotic twins, unrelated adults of various ages and cord blood to test whether fetal clonotypes persist. To rule out contamination, the twin experiments were replicated at different times with different library preparation protocols.

The protocol used for the library was 5' RACE. The listed sequencing device is Illumina HiSeq 2000. Template switching added a universal primer binding site, and the final cDNA carried a unique molecular identifier that allowed TCR cDNA molecules to be counted accurately. Specific primers in the conserved constant-segment region were used to synthesize first-strand cDNA for TCR alpha and beta chains. To control for contamination, every cDNA library carried two barcodes: a SMART-Mk sample barcode plus Illumina barcodes. TruSeq adapter sequences along with Illumina sample barcodes were introduced in two successive PCR steps. Sequencing of the TCR alpha and beta cDNA libraries was done on the Illumina HiSeq platform using custom primers. The paper's data handling went like this. MiGEC processed the raw reads to extract unique molecular identifiers, while MiXCR was used to determine the CDR3 positions. Recombination models were inferred per individual with the repgenHMM and IGoR tools using an EM algorithm. Shared clonotypes were analyzed with the tcR package in R, and sharing was normalized by the product of cloneset sizes. To study raw recombination free of thymic and clonal selection effects, out-of-frame nonproductive sequences were analyzed. TCRdb redid the processing of the public reads, applying fastp at Q25 and MiXCR, and retained in-frame beta chains. Entries are consolidated by CDR3 protein sequence, retaining the most common genes and DNA. TCRdb, rather than the study authors, made the V and J calls. The sample table records under 350,000 distinct CDR3 sequences; 8% to 9.5% of these occur just once. Approximately 7% of the sample goes to the ten largest clones.

Study-wide conclusions, independent of this receptor: Abundant cord blood beta clonotypes carried fewer insertions; young adult naive repertoires showed a weaker similar trend, while memory repertoires showed none. Because the same donors could not be followed over many years, the conclusions depended on cross-sectional statistical analysis. Excess twin sharing in beta out-of-frame sequences was weaker because fewer shared sequences lowered the signal-to-noise ratio. Compared with coincidental sharing between unrelated individuals, out-of-frame TCR alpha sequences shared between twins showed an excess of sequences with low generation probability. Invariant T cells such as MAIT and iNKT could partly confound zero-insertion analyses, although diverse VJ usage argued against such confounding for most clonotypes. Out-of-frame TCR alpha sharing in monozygotic twins was systematically underestimated by recombination models, whereas sharing between unrelated individuals was in agreement with the recombination models.

All donors were healthy Caucasians. The twin cohort consisted of three pairs of female monozygotic twins, all aged about 18 to 30 years. Positive isolation kits from Invitrogen were used to isolate the CD4+ and CD8+ T cell populations. This sample was also put to use in a study of yellow fever vaccine responses in identical twins. As described in the second report: The authors reported that the T cell response to vaccination in identical twins appeared partly convergent and partly personalized. In the study, vaccine-responding T cell clones were precisely tracked in identical twins.

The receptor's source is a woman younger than 30 in good health. The V gene is TRBV12-3 or TRBV12-4 and the J gene is TRBJ2-6; no D gene is confidently identified. The sample consisted of CD8+ T cells sorted from blood. Read as DNA, the sequence is TGTGCCAGCAGCCCAGAGGCCAACGTCCTGACTTTC. Translated, this gives CASSPEANVLTF.